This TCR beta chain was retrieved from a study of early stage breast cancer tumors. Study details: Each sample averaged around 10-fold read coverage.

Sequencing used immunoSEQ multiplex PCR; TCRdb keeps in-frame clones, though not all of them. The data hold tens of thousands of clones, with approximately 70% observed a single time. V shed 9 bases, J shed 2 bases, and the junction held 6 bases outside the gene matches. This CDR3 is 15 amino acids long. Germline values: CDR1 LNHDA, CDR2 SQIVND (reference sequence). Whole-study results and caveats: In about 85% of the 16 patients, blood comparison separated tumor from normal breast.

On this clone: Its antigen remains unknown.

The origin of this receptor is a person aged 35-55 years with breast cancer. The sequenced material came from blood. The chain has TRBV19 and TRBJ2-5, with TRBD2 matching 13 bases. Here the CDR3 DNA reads TGTGCCAGCCTACGGACTAGCGGGAGTCAAGAGACCCAGTACTTC. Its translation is CASLRTSGSQETQYF.